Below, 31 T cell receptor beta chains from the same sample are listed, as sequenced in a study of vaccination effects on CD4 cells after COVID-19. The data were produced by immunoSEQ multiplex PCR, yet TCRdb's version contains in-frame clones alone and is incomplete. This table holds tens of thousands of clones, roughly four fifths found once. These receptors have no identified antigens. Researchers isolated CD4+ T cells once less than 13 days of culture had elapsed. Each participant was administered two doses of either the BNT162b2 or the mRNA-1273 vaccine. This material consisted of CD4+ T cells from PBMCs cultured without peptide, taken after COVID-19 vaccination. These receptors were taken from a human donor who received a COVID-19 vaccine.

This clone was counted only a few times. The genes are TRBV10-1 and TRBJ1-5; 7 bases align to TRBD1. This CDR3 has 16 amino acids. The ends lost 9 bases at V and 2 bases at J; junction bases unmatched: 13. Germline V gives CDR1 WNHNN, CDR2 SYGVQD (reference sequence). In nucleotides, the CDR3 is TGCGCCAGTAAAAAGACCCGGGACAGAGGCAATCAGCCCCAGCATTTT. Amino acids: CASKKTRDRGNQPQHF.

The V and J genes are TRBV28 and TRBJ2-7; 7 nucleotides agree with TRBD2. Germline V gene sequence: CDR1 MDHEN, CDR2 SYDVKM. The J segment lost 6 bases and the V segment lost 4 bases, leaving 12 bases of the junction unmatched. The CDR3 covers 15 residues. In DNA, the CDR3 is TGTGCCAGCAGTTCCTATGGACTAGGGGTAGGCGAGCAGTACGTC. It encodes CASSSYGLGVGEQYV.

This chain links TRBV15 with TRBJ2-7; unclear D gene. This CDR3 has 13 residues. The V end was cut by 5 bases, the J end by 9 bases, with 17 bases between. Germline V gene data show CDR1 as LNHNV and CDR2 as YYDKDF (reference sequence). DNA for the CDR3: TGTGCCACCAGCGACGGAAAAGGGATAGGGCAGTACGTC. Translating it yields CATSDGKGIGQYV.

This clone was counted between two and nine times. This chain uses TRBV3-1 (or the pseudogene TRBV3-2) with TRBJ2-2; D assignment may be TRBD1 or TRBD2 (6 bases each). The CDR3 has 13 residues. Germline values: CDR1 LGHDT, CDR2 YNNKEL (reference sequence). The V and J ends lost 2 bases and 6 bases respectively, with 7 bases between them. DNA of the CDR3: TGTGCCAGCAGCCAAAGGGGGGCCGGGGAGCTGTTTTTT. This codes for CASSQRGAGELFF.

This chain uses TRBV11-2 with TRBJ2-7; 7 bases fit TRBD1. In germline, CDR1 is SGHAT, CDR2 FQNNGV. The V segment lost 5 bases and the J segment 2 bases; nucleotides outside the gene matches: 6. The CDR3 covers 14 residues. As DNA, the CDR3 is TGTGCCAGCAGCGCTTCCGGGACAGCCTACGAGCAGTACGTC. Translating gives CASSASGTAYEQYV.

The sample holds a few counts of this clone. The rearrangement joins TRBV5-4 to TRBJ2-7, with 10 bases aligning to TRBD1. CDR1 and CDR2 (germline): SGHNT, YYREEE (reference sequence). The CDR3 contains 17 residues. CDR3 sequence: CASNLRPRDRGSNEQYV. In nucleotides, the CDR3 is TGTGCCAGCAACCTCCGACCCCGGGACAGGGGCTCCAACGAGCAGTACGTC.

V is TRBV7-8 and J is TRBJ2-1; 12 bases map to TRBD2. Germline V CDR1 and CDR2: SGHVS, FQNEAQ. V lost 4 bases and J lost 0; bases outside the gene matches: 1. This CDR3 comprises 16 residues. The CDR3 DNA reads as TGTGCCAGCAGCTCTAGCGGGGGGGGCTCCTACAATGAGCAGTTCTTC. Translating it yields CASSSSGGGSYNEQFF.

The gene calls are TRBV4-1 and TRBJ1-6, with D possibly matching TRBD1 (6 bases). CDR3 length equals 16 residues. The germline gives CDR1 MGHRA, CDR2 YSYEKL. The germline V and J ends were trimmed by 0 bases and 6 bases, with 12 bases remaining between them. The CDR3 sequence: CASSQDLGGSNSPLHF. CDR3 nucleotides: TGCGCCAGCAGCCAAGATTTGGGGGGCTCTAATTCACCCCTCCACTTT.

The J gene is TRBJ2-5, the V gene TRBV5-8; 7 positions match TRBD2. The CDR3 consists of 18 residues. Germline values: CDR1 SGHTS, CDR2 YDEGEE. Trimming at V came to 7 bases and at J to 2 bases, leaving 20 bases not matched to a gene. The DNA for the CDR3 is TGTGCCAGCCCTGGCCGGCCGGGGGGTCCACCAACTCAAGAGACCCAGTACTTC. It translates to CASPGRPGGPPTQETQYF. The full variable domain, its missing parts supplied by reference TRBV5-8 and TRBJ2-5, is EAGVTQSPTHLIKTRGQQATLRCSPISGHTSVYWYQQALGLGLQFLLWYDEGEERNRGNFPPRFSGRQFPNYSSELNVNALELEDSALYLCASPGRPGGPPTQETQYFGPGTRLLVL.

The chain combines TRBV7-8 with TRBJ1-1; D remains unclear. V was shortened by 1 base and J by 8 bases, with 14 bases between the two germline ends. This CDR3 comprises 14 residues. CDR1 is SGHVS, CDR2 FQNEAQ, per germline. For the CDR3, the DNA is TGTGCCAGCAGCTTAGGGGCGGTGACTTCAGAAGCTTTCTTT. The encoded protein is CASSLGAVTSEAFF.

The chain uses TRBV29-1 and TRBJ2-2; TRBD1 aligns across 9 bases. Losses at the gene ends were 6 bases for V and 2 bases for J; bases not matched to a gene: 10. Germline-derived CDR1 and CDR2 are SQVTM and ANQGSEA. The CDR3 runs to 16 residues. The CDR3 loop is CSVLLPGQGNTGELFF. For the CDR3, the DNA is TGCAGCGTGCTCCTCCCGGGACAGGGCAACACCGGGGAGCTGTTTTTT.

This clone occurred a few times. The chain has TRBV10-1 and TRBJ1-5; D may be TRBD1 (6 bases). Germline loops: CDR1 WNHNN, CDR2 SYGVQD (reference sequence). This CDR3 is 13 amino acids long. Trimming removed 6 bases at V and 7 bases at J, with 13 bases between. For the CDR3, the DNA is TGCGCCAGCAGCCAGGGGACTGCGCAGCCCCAGCATTTT. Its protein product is CASSQGTAQPQHF.

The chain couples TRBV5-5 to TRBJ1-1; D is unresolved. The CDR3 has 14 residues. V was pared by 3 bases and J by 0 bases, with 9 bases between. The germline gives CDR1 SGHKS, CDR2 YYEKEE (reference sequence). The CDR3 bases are TGTGCCAGCAGCTCGCGACTGGTGAACACTGAAGCTTTCTTT. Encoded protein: CASSSRLVNTEAFF.

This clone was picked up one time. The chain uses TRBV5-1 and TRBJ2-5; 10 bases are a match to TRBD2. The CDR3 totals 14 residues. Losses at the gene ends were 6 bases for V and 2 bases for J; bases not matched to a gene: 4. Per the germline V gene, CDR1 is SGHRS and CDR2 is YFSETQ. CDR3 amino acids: CASTLAGAQETQYF. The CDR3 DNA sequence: TGCGCCAGCACCCTAGCGGGGGCACAAGAGACCCAGTACTTC.

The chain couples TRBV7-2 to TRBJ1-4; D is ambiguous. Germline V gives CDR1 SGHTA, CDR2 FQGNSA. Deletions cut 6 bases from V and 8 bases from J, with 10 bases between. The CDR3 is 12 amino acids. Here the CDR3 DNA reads TGTGCCAGCAGACGGATGGGGGAAAAACTGTTTTTT. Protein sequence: CASRRMGEKLFF.

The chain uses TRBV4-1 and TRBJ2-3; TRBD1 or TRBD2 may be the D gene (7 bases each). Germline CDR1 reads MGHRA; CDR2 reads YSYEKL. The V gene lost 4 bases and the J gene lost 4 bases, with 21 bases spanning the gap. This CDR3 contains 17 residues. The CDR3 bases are TGCGCCAGCAGCCGCAGGGGGGGACTCGGCGGTGCAGATACGCAGTATTTT. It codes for CASSRRGGLGGADTQYF.

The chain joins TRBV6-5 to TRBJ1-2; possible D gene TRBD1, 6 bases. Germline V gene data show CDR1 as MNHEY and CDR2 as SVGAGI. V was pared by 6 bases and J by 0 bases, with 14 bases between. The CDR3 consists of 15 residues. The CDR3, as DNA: TGTGCCAGCAGCGAGACAGGAGGAGCTAACTATGGCTACACCTTC. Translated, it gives CASSETGGANYGYTF.

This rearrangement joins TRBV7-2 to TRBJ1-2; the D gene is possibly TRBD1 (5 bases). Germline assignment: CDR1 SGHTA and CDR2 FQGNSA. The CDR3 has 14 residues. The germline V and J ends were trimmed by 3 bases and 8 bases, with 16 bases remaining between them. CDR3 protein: CASSFSRGAEGYTF. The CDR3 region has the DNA TGTGCCAGCAGCTTCTCCCGTGGGGCCGAAGGCTACACCTTC.

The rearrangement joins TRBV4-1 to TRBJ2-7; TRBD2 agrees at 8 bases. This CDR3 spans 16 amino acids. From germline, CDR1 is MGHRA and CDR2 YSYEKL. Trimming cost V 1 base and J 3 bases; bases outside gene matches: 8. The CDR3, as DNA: TGCGCCAGCAGCCAAGGGATTAGCGGGGACTACTACGAGCAGTACGTC. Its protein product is CASSQGISGDYYEQYV.

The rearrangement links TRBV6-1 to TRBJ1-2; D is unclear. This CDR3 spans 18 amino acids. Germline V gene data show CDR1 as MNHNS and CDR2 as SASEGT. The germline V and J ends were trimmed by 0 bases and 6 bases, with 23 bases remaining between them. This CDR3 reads CASSEAYLRAGLRDGYTF. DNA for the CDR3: TGTGCCAGCAGTGAAGCGTATCTGCGGGCAGGCCTAAGGGATGGCTACACCTTC.

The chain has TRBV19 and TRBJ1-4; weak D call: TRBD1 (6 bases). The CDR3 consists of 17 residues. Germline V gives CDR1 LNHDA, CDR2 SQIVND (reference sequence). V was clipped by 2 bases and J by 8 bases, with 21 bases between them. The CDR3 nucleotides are TGTGCCAGTAGTATACGAGGCTTACAGGGCCCAGAAGAAAAACTGTTTTTT. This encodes CASSIRGLQGPEEKLFF. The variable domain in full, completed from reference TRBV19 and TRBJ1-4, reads DGGITQSPKYLFRKEGQNVTLSCEQNLNHDAMYWYRQDPGQGLRLIYYSQIVNDFQKGDIAEGYSVSREKKESFPLTVTSAQKNPTAFYLCASSIRGLQGPEEKLFFGSGTQLSVL.

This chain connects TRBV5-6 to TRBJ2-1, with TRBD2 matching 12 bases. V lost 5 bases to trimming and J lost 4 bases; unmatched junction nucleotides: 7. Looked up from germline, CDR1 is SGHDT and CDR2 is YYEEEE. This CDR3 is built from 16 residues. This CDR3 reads CASSRRTSGAYNEQFF. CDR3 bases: TGTGCCAGCAGTCGAAGGACTAGCGGGGCGTACAATGAGCAGTTCTTC.

CDR3: CASRETGTTGELFF. CDR3 bases: TGCGCCAGCAGGGAGACAGGGACCACCGGGGAGCTGTTTTTT. The chain is built from TRBV10-2 and TRBJ2-2; 7 bases are a match to TRBD1. V shed 6 bases and J 4 bases; nucleotides not matched to a gene: 5. This CDR3 contains 14 residues. CDR1 is WSHSY and CDR2 is SAAADI in the germline V gene.

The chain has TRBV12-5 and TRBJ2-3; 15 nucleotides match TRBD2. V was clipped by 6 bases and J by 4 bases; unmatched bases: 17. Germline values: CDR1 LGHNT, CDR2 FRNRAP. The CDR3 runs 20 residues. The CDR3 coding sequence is TGTGCTAGTGGCCCTACCGGACTAGCGGGGGGGCCTGGAGGGGCAGATACGCAGTATTTT. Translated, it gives CASGPTGLAGGPGGADTQYF.

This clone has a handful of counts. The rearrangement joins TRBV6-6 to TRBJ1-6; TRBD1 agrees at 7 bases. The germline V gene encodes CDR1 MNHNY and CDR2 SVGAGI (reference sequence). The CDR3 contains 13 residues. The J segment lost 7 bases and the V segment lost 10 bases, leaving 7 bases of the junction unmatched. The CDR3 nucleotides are TGTGCCACCGCGACAGGGTCCAATTCACCCCTCCACTTT. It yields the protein CATATGSNSPLHF.

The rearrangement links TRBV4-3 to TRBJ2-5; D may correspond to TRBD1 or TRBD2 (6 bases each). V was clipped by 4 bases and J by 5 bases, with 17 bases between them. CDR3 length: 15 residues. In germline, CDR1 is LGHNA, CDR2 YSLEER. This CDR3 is CASSRAVGGVETQYF. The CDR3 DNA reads TGCGCCAGCAGCCGAGCCGTGGGGGGCGTTGAGACCCAGTACTTC.

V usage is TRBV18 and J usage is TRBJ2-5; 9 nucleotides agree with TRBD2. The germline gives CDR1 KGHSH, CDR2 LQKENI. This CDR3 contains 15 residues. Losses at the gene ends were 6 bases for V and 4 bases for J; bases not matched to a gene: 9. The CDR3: CASSPWSGGIETQYF. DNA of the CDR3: TGTGCCAGCTCGCCGTGGAGCGGGGGGATAGAGACCCAGTACTTC.

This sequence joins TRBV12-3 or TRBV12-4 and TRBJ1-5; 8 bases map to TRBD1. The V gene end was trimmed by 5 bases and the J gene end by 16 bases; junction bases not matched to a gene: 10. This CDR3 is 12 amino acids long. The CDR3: CASSTTGGVVHF. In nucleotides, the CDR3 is TGTGCCAGCAGTACAACAGGGGGGGTAGTACATTTT.

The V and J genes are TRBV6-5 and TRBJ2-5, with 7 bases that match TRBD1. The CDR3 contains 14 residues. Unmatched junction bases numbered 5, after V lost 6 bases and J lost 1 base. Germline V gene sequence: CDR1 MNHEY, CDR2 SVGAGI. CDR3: CASRNRGPQETQYF. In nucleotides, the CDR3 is TGTGCCAGCAGGAACAGGGGACCCCAAGAGACCCAGTACTTC.

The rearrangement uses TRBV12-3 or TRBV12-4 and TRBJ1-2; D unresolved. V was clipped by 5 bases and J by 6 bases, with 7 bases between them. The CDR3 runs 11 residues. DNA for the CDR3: TGTGCCAGCAGTCTGTCTAATGGCTACACCTTC. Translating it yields CASSLSNGYTF.

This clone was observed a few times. The CDR3 region is CASSQWTGSTDTQYF. The CDR3 DNA reads as TGTGCCAGCAGCCAATGGACGGGTAGCACAGATACGCAGTATTTT. The chain uses TRBV3-1 (or the pseudogene TRBV3-2) and TRBJ2-3; no clear D. CDR1 is LGHDT, CDR2 YNNKEL, per germline (reference sequence). The CDR3 runs 15 residues. The V and J ends lost 2 bases and 0 bases respectively, with 9 bases between them.